A selection of T cell receptor beta chains follows, all from one sample in a study of OX40 agonist ivuxolimab in advanced cancers. Assay used: immunoSEQ multiplex PCR; TCRdb lists only in-frame clones, some missing. The data show about 60,000 clones, with 65% to 85% seen just once and under 2% held by the top ten. Here the sequenced sample was CD4+ or CD8+ T cells sorted from blood, taken in a trial of the OX40 agonist ivuxolimab. Every receptor here comes from an adult with an advanced solid tumor such as melanoma, head and neck, liver or kidney cancer. Each CDR3 is given with its conserved first and last residue. The order of the fields is D gene, J gene, V gene, CDR3 protein. The D gene is left open where the match is weak.

>NA|TRBJ2-1|TRBV6-6
CASSYSPGAYNEQFF
>TRBD1|TRBJ2-1|TRBV5-1
CASSRDSIYNEQFF
>TRBD1|TRBJ1-1|TRBV19
CASILFDRGTTEAFF
>NA|TRBJ1-5|TRBV30
CAWSVTPDQPQHF
>NA|TRBJ2-6|TRBV6-5
CASRSPGANVLTF
>TRBD2|TRBJ2-1|TRBV9
CASSILAGVPNEQFF
>NA|TRBJ2-4|TRBV11-1
CASSPGAGIQYF
>TRBD2|TRBJ2-3|TRBV4-3
CASRRSASGSYDTQYF
>NA|TRBJ2-7|TRBV7-2
CASSLEDLYEQYF
>TRBD1|TRBJ1-1|TRBV5-1
CASTAGGFTEAFF
>NA|TRBJ2-7|TRBV7-6
CASSLWGTSYEQYF
>NA|TRBJ2-4|TRBV28
CASSLMKVAKNIQYF
>NA|TRBJ1-4|TRBV7-9
CASSPIWGNEKLFF
>TRBD2|TRBJ2-7|TRBV6-5
CASSREAGEGYEQYF
>NA|TRBJ2-7|TRBV5-4
CASSSRASFPYEQYF
>NA|TRBJ2-3|TRBV6-5
CASSWQSGADTQYF
>NA|TRBJ1-4|TRBV7-9
CASSVGREVEKLFF
>NA|TRBJ1-1|TRBV5-1
CASSSLVMNTEAFF
>TRBD2|TRBJ2-1|TRBV18
CASSLSLAGENEQFF
>NA|TRBJ2-3|TRBV5-4
CASSLRGTDTQYF
>TRBD1|TRBJ2-2|TRBV19
CASSINMRGRVGELFF
>NA|TRBJ1-5|TRBV10-3
CAISADGNQPQHF
>TRBD1|TRBJ1-1|TRBV11-3
CASRATGMNTEAFF
>NA|TRBJ2-1|TRBV11-2
CASGKGGLNGYNEQFF
>NA|TRBJ2-2|TRBV5-1
CASSLEVHTGELFF
>TRBD1|TRBJ1-1|TRBV5-1
CASSFGTGGVNTEAFF
>TRBD2|NA|TRBV7-8
CASSYGLAGLYEQYF
>NA|TRBJ2-1|TRBV4-1
CASSQEGRGNEQFF
>NA|TRBJ1-4|TRBV4-3
CASSQRGVRPAEKLFF
>TRBD1|TRBJ2-3|TRBV2
CASSLTGGGGDTQYF
>TRBD1|TRBJ1-2|TRBV27
CASSPGDRGRYGYTF
>NA|TRBJ2-1|TRBV7-2
CASSLRTVNEQFF
>NA|TRBJ1-1|TRBV7-9
CASSPGWPNTEAFF
>NA|TRBJ1-1|TRBV6-1
CASSERGRTEAFF
>TRBD2|TRBJ2-1|TRBV15
CATSFSGSQFF
>TRBD1|TRBJ1-4|TRBV5-8
CASSTGTGGAEKLFF
>NA|TRBJ1-2|TRBV27
CASSTAGTDYGYTF
>TRBD1|TRBJ2-7|TRBV2
CASTQDRAYEQYF
>NA|TRBJ2-1|TRBV4-1
CASSQETAGYNEQFF
>TRBD2|TRBJ2-1|TRBV7-3
CASSPGLAGLNEQFF
>NA|TRBJ1-2|TRBV18
CASSPPQGPGYTF
>TRBD1|TRBJ1-1|TRBV27
CASSFRQGAYHEAFF
>TRBD2|TRBJ2-5|TRBV5-1
CASSFALGLAAQETQYF
>TRBD2|TRBJ2-1|TRBV7-2
CASSPSGTRSYEQFF
>TRBD2|TRBJ2-3|TRBV30
CAWRGGLAGGTDTQYF
>NA|TRBJ1-1|TRBV5-1
CASSGQSMNTEAFF
>NA|TRBJ2-1|TRBV6-5
CASSLVGSGWGEQFF